This T cell receptor (beta chain) came from a study of T-cell reconstitution after alpha-beta-depleted transplantation in children. Trimming took off 2 bases at V and 4 bases at J, with 8 bases between the two ends. This CDR3 has 13 residues. At least ten counts were recorded for this clonotype. The TCRbeta library incorporated unique molecular identifiers. TCRdb passed the PCR reads through MiXCR, listing each CDR3 protein once. Of over 150,000 distinct CDR3 sequences listed, roughly 7.5% are singletons. This clonotype originated in a human donor who donated a stem cell graft to a child with Wiskott-Aldrich syndrome. The genes are TRBV12-3 or TRBV12-4 and TRBJ1-2; D remains unclear. The material sequenced was PBMCs from the stem cell graft donor, taken from the stem cell graft. The CDR3 DNA follows: TGTGCCAGCAGTTTAAATCCGGGCTATGGCTACACCTTC. Amino acids: CASSLNPGYGYTF.